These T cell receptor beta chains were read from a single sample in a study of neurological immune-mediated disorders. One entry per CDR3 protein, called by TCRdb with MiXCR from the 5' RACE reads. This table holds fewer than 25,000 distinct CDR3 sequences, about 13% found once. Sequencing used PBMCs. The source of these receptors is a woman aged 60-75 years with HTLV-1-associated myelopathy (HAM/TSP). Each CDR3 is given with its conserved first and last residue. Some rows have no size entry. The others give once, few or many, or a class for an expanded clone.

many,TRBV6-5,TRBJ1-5,CASSYSVAGNQPQHF
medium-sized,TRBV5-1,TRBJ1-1,CASSYGTGTGNTEAFF
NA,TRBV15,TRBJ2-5,CATRKGLAGEETQYF
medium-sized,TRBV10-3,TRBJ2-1,CAISEYLAGDNEQFF
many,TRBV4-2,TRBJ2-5,CASSTRTPLEISTRRETQYF
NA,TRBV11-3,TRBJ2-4,CASSSTSLTVSNIQYF
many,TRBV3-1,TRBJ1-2,CASSPPWGAYGYTF
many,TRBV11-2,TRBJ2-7,CASSSLTSGGSYEQYF
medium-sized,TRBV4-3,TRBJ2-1,CASSLRGSVAGHNEQFF
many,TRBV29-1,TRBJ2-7,CSVERRVGSSYEQYF
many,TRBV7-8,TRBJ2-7,CASITGTSGSQYF
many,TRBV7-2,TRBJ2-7,CASSVGLAWDYEQYF
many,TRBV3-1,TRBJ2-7,CASSHLAGEQYF
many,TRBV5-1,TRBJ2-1,CASSFTGQWDEQFF
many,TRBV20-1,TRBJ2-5,CSAKRGQETQYF
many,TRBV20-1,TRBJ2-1,CSASRQGPWGNEQFF
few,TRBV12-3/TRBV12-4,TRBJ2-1,CASSTGGYNEQFF
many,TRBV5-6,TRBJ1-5,CASSEQGVNQPQHF
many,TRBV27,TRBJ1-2,CASKRGAHYGYTF
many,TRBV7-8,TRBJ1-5,CASSSVRLINQPQHF
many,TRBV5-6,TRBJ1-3,CASSGRGHSGNTIYF
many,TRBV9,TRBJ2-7,CASSTTPGQGVGQYF
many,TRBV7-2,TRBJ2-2,CASSRQGGVSGELFF
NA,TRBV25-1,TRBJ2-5,CASGGQYQETQYF
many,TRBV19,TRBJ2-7,CASSIIGTSGGAYEQYF
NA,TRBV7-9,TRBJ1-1,CASSPPEAFF
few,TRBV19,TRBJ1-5,CASSIDLFGTEIYSNQPQHF
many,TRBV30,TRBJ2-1,CAYAGLAENEQFF
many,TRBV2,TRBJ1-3,CASSLGGAGGNTIYF
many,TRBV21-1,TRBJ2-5,CASSNARTADLAGGEETQYF
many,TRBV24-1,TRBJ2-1,CATSDHQGAINEQFF
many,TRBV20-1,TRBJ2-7,CSAQGLADRYEQYF
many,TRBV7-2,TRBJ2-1,CASSLSWTAYNEQFF
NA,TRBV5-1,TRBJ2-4,CASSLDQGGIQYF
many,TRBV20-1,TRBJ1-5,CSARDLGEPNSNQPQHF
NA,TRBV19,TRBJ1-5,CASSGGANSNQPQHF
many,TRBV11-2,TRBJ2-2,CASSALRGTSGRPSGELFF
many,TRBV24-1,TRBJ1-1,CATSDRALGQGEGTEAFF
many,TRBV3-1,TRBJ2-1,CASSQVMGNEQFF
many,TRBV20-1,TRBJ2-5,CSAVGGAVKTQYF
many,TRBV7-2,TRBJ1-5,CASSLIPSNQPQHF
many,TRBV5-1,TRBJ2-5,CASSLAVGVQETQYF
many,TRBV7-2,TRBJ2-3,CASSLGPERYF
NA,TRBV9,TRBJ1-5,CASSAGTGYQPQHF
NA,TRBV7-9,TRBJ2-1,CASSWDRFGYNEQFF
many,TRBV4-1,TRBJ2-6,CASSQGGQGALRAGANVLTF
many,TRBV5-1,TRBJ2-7,CASSLAGTGKYEQYF
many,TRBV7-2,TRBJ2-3,CASSRLSGSTDTQYF
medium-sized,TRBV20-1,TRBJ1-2,CSARDGQANYGYTF
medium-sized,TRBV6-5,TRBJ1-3,CASSEGARGRNTIYF
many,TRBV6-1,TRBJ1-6,CASSEGGGQGRPLHF
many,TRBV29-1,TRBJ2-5,CSAKRGSGEETQYF
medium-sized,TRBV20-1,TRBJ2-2,CSARTYRETGELFF
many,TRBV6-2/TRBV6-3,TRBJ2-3,CASSYSMLLAADTQYF
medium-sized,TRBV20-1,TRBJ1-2,CSARTPNYGYTF
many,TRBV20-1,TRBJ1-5,CSAKRDSRGDQPQHF